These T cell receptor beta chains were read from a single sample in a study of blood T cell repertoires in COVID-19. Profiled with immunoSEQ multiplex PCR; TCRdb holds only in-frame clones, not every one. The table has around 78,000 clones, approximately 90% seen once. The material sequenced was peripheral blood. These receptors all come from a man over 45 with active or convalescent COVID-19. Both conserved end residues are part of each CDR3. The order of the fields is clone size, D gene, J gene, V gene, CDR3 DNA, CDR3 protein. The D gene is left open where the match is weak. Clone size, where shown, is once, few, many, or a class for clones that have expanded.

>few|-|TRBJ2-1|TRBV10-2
TGCGCCAGCACCGGGAGCCCCCTCCACAATGAGCAGTTCTTC
CASTGSPLHNEQFF
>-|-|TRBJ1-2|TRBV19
TGTGCCAGTACAACAACCGAGGGGGATGGCTACACCTTC
CASTTTEGDGYTF
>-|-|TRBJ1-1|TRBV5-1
TGCGCCAGCAGCTTGTGGGGGGAGAACACTGAAGCTTTCTTT
CASSLWGENTEAFF
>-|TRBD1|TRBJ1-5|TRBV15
TGTGCCACCAGCAGGGACAGGGTACATCAGCCCCAGCATTTT
CATSRDRVHQPQHF
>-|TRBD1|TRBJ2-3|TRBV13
TGTGCCAGCAGCACCTCACAGGGGGCTATGGATACGCAGTATTTT
CASSTSQGAMDTQYF
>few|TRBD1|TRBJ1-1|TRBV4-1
TGCGCCAGCAGCCAAGATCGGACAGGGAAAAACACTGAAGCTTTCTTT
CASSQDRTGKNTEAFF
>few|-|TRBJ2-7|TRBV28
TGTGCCAGCAGCCTGGACCCCGGGGGGCCATTGAGGCAGTACTTC
CASSLDPGGPLRQYF
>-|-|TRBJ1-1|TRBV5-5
TGTGCCAGCAGCTTGGAAGCGGATACTGAAGCTTTCTTT
CASSLEADTEAFF
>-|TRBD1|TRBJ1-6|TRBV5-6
TGTGCCAGCAGACCTGGACAGGCCCGGTATAATTCACCCCTCCACTTT
CASRPGQARYNSPLHF
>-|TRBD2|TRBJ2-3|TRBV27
TGTGCCAGCAGTTCCTCCCCCAAAGTAGCGGGGGCGGTAGATACGCAGTATTTT
CASSSSPKVAGAVDTQYF
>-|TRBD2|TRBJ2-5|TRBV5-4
TGTGCCAGCAGCTTCAGACTAGCGGGGGCCTCTATTGGAGAGACCCAGTACTTC
CASSFRLAGASIGETQYF
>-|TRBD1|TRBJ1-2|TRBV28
TGTGCCAGCAGTCCCGTGGGACAGGGTTCCGCTAACTATGGCTACACCTTC
CASSPVGQGSANYGYTF
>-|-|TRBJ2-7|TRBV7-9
TGTGCCAGCAGCCATCAGGGCTTCGATAACTACGAGCAGTACTTC
CASSHQGFDNYEQYF
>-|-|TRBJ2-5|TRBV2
TGTGCCAGCAGGGAAGCGACAAGGGAGACCCAGTACTTC
CASREATRETQYF
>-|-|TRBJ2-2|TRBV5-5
TGTGCCAGCAGCTTGGTCCAGGTCTGGACCGGGGAGCTGTTTTTT
CASSLVQVWTGELFF
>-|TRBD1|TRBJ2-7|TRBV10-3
TGTGCCATCAGTGAGCCCCGGACAGGTACCTACGAGCAGTACTTC
CAISEPRTGTYEQYF
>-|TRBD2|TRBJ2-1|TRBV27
TGTGCCAGCGGAGTAGGGACTAGCGGGGGGGTATACAATGAGCAGTTCTTC
CASGVGTSGGVYNEQFF
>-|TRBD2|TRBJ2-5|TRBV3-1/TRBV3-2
TGTGCCAGCAGCCAAGTCCCTAGCGGGGGGGCAGAGACCCAGTACTTC
CASSQVPSGGAETQYF
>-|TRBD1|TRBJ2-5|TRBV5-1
TGCGCCAGCAGCATCGGACAGGGTCAGACCCAGTACTTC
CASSIGQGQTQYF
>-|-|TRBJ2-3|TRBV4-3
TGCGCCAGCAGCCAAGGGGACGGGGAGGCGGACACAGATACGCAGTATTTT
CASSQGDGEADTDTQYF
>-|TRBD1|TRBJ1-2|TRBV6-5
TGTGCCAGCAGTAGACAGGGGAAGGACTATGGCTACACCTTC
CASSRQGKDYGYTF
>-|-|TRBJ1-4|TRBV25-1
TGTGCCAGCAGTGATTCAGGAGGGTTGAATGAAAAACTGTTTTTT
CASSDSGGLNEKLFF
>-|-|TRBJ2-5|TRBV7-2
TGTGCCAGCAGCCCCGGGCGAGGAGGGGAGACCCAGTACTTC
CASSPGRGGETQYF
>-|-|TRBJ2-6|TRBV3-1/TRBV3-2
TGTGCCAGCAGCCAGGGTCCGGGTCCTGGGGCCAACGTCCTGACTTTC
CASSQGPGPGANVLTF